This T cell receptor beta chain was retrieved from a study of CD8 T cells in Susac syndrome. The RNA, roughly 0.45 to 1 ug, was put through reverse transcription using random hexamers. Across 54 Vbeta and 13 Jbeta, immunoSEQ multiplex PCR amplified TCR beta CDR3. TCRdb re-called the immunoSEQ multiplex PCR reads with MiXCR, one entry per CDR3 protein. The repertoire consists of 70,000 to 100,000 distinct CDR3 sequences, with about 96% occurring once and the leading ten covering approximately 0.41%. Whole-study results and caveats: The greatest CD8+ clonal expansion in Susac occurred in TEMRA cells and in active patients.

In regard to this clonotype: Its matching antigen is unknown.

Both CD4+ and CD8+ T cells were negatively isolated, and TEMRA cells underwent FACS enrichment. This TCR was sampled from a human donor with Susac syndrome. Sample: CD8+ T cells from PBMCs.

The CDR3 DNA sequence: TGTGCCAGCAGCCCTCCGCGGGAGGGCCAAGGTAACGCTGAGCAGTTCTTC. Amino acids: CASSPPREGQGNAEQFF. The rearrangement joins TRBV3-1 to TRBJ2-1, with 9 nucleotides matching TRBD2. V was pared by 4 bases and J by 9 bases, with 16 bases of the junction left unmatched. Germline-derived CDR1 and CDR2 are LGHDT and YNNKEL (reference sequence). The CDR3 runs to 17 residues.